This entry lists 7 T cell receptor beta chains sequenced from one sample in a study of cytomegalovirus exposure and HLA in healthy donors. The study ran its PCR with 60 Vbeta and 13 Jbeta primers. Profiled with immunoSEQ multiplex PCR; TCRdb holds only in-frame clones, not every one. The sample holds approximately 150,000 clones, under 90% seen once. The sequencing input was PBMCs. These receptors were taken from a young man in good health and CMV-seronegative.

The chain has TRBV27 and TRBJ2-5; perhaps TRBD1 as D (5 bases). Per germline, CDR1 MNHEY and CDR2 SMNVEV (reference sequence). CDR3 length: 17 amino acids. Trimming took 5 bases from V and 5 from J, leaving 24 bases between them. The DNA for the CDR3 is TGTGCCAGCAGTCCACACCGAGCCGACATCAAGGGGGAGACCCAGTACTTC. Its protein is CASSPHRADIKGETQYF.

The rearrangement joins TRBV5-4 to TRBJ2-5; 9 nucleotides align to TRBD1. In germline, CDR1 is SGHNT, CDR2 YYREEE (reference sequence). Trimming removed 0 bases from V and 0 bases from J; junction bases left unmatched: 0. The CDR3 has 15 residues. The CDR3 sequence: CASSLGDRDQETQYF. The CDR3 DNA reads TGTGCCAGCAGCTTGGGGGACAGGGACCAAGAGACCCAGTACTTC.

The chain recombines TRBV9 with TRBJ2-7; D is uncertain. CDR1 is SGDLS, CDR2 YYNGEE, per germline. This CDR3 region has 14 residues. Between the trimmed V and J ends, which lost 0 bases and 2 bases, there was a span of 9 bases. The DNA for the CDR3 is TGTGCCAGCAGCGTAGGTATCTCCCCCTACGAGCAGTACTTC. Its protein is CASSVGISPYEQYF.

The J gene is TRBJ2-7, the V gene TRBV25-1; possibly TRBD1 for D (6 bases). The CDR3 runs to 14 residues. V was cut by 4 bases and J by 2 bases, with 12 bases left in between. Germline loops: CDR1 MGHDK, CDR2 SYGVNS. CDR3 amino acids: CASSGTVRPYEQYF. The CDR3 nucleotides are TGTGCCAGCAGTGGGACAGTCCGCCCCTACGAGCAGTACTTC.

The V call is TRBV6-5, the J call TRBJ1-2, with D uncertain. CDR1 and CDR2 (germline): MNHEY, SVGAGI. V gave up 8 bases and J gave up 3 bases, with 10 bases separating them. This CDR3 contains 12 residues. The CDR3 nucleotides are TGTGCCAGCGGTGGCGGGGACTATGGCTACACCTTC. Amino acids: CASGGGDYGYTF.

The rearrangement uses TRBV12-5 and TRBJ1-2, with D possibly being TRBD1 (6 bases). The CDR3 runs to 17 residues. Trimming cost V 6 bases and J 4 bases, with 24 bases left between them. Germline loops: CDR1 LGHNT, CDR2 FRNRAP. The DNA for the CDR3 is TGTGCTAGTGGAGCGGTTGGCAGGGGCGAGACCTCCTATGGCTACACCTTC. This translates into CASGAVGRGETSYGYTF.

The rearrangement joins TRBV13 to TRBJ1-4; 8 bases are shared with TRBD1. V dropped 5 bases and J dropped 9; count of bases not matched to a gene: 17. The CDR3 extends over 17 amino acids. Germline V gene data show CDR1 as PRHDT and CDR2 as FYEKMQ (reference sequence). As DNA, the CDR3 is TGTGCCAGCAGCACCCGTGGACAGGGTGGGCTAAGCAAAAAACTGTTTTTT. Protein sequence: CASSTRGQGGLSKKLFF. The variable domain in full, with the rest retrieved from reference TRBV13 and TRBJ1-4, is AAGVIQSPRHLIKEKRETATLKCYPIPRHDTVYWYQQGPGQDPQFLISFYEKMQSDKGSIPDRFSAQQFSDYHSELNMSSLELGDSALYFCASSTRGQGGLSKKLFFGSGTQLSVL.